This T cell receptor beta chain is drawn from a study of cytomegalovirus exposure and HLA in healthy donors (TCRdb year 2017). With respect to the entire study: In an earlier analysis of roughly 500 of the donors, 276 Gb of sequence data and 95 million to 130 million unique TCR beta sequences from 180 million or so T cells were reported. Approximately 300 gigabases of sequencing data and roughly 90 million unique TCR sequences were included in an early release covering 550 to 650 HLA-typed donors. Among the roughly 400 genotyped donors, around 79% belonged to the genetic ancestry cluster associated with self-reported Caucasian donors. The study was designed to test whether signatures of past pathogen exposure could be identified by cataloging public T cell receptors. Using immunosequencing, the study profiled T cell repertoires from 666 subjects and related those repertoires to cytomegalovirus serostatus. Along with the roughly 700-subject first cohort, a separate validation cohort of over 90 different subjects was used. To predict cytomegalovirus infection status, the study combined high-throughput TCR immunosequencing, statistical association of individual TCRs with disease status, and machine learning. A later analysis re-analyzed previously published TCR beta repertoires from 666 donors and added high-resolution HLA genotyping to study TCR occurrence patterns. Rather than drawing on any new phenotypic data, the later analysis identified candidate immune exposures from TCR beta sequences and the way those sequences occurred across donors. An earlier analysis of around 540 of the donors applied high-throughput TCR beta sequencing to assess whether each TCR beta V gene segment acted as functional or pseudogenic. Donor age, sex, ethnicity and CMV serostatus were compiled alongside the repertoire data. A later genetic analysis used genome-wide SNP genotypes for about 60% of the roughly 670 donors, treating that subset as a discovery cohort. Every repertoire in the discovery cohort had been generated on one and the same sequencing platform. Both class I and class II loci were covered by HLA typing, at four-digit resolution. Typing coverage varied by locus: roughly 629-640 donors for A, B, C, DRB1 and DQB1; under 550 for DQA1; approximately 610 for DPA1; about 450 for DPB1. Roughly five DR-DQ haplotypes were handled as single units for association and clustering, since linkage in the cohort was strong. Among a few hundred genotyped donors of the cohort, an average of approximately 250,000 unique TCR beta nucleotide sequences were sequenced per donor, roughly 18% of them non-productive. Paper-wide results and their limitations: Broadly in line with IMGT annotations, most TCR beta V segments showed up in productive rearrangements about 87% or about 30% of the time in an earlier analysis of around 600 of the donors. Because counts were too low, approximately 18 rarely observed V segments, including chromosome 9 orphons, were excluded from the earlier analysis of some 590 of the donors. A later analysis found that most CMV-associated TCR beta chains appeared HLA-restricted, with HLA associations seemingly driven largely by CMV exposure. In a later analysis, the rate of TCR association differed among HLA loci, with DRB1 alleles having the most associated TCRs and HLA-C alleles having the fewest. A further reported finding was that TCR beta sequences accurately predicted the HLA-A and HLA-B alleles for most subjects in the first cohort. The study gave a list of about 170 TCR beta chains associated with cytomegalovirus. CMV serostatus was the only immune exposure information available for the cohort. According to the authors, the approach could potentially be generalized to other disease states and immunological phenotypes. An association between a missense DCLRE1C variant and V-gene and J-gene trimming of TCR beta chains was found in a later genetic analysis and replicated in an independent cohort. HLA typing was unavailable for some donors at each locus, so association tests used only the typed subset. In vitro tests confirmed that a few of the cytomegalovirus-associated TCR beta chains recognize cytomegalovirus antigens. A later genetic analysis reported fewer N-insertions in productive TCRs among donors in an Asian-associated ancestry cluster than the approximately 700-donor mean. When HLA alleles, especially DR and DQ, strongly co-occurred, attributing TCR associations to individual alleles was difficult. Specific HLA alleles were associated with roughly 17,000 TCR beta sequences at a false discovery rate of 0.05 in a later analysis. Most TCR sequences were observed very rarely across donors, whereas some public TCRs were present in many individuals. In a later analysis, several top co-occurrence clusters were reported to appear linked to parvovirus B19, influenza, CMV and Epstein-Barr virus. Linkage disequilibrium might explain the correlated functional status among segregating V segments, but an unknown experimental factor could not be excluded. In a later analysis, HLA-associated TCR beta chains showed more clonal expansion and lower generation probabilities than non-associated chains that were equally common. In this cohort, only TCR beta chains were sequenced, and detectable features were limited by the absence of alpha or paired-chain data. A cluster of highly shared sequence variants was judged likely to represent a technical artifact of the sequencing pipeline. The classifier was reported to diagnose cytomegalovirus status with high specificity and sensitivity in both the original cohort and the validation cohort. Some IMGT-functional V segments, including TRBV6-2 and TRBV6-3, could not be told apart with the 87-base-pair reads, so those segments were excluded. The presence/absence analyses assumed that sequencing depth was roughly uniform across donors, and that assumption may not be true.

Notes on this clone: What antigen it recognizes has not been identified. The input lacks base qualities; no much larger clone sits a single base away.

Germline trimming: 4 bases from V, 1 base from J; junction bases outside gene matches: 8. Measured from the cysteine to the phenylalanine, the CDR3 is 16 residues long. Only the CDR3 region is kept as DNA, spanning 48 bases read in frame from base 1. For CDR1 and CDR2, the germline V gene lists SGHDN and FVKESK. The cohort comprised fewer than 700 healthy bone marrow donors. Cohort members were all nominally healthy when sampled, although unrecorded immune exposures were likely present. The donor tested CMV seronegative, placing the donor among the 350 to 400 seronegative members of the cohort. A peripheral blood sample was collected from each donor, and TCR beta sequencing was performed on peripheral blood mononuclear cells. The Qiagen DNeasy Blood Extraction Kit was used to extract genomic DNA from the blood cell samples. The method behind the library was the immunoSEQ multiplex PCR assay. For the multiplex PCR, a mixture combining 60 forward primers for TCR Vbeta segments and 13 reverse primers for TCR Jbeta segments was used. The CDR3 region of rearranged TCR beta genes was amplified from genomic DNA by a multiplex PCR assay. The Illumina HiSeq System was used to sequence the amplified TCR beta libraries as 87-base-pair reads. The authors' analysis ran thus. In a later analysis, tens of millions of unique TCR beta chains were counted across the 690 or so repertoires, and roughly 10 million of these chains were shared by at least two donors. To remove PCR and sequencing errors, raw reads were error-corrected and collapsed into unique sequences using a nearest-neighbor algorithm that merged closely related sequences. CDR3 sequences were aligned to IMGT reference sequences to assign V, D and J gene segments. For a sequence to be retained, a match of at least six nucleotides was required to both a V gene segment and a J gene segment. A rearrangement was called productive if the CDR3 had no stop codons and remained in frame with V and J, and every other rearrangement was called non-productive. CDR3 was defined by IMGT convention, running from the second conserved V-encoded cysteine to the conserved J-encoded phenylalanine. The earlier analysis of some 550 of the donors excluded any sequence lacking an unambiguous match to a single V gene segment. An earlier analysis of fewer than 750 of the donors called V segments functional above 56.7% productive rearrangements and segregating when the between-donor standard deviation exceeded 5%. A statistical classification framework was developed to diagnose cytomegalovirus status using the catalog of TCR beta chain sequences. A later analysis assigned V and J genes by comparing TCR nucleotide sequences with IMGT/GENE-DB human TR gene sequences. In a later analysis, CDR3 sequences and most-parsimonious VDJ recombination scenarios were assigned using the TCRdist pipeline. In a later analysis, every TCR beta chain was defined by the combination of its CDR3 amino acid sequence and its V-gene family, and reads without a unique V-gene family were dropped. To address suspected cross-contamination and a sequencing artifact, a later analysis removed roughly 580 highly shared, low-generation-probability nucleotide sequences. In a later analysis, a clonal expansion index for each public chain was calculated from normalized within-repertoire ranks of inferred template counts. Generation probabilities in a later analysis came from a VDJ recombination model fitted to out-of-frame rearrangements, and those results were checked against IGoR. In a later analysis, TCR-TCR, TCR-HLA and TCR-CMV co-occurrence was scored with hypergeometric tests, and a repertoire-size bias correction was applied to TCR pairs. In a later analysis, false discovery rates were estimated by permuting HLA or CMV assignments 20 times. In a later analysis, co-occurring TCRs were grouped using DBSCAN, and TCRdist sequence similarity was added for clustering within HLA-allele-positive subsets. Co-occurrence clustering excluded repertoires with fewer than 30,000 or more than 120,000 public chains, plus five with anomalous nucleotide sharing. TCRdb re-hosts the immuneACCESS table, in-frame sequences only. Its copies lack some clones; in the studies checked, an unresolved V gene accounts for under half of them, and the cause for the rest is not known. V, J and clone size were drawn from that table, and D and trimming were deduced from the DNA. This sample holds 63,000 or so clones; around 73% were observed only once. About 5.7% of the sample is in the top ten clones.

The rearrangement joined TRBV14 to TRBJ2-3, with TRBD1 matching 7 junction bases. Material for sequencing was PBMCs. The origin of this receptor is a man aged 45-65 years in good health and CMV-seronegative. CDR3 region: CASSRLSGQGTDTQYF. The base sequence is TGTGCCAGCAGCCGCCTTTCCGGACAGGGCACAGATACGCAGTATTTT.